The 2 T cell receptor beta chains given below trace back to one sample, sequenced in a study of graft-versus-host responses after intestinal transplantation. Some clones are missing from TCRdb's copy, which holds only in-frame ones; the method was immunoSEQ multiplex PCR. The sample comprises about 80,000 clones, about 88% of which are singletons, and around 0.35% rests with the top ten. These receptors have no identified antigens. The sequenced sample was unstimulated CD4+ T cells sorted from spleen or lymph node cells, obtained before intestinal transplant. Source of these receptors: a human donor who received an intestinal transplant.

The chain has TRBV4-2 and TRBJ2-3, with D uncertain. V was trimmed by 2 bases and J by 4 bases, leaving 7 bases between them. The CDR3 totals 13 residues. Germline V gives CDR1 LGHNA, CDR2 YNFKEQ. The CDR3 coding sequence is TGTGCCAGCAGCCAACTCGTCGCAGATACGCAGTATTTT. This sequence encodes CASSQLVADTQYF.

The chain joins TRBV7-2 to TRBJ2-1; 11 bases fit TRBD2. Germline V gene lookup returns CDR1 SGHTA and CDR2 FQGNSA. The CDR3 runs to 15 residues. V lost 3 bases to trimming and J lost 6 bases; unmatched junction nucleotides: 4. CDR3 amino acids: CASSFDLAGGNEQFF. The CDR3 bases are TGTGCCAGCAGCTTTGACCTAGCGGGAGGCAATGAGCAGTTCTTC.